These T cell receptor beta chains were read from a single sample in a study of Ad26.COV2.S vaccination and SARS-CoV-2 variants. TCRdb keeps only in-frame clones here, not all; method: immunoSEQ multiplex PCR. Of approximately 400,000 clones listed, roughly nine tenths are singletons. Sequencing was performed on peripheral blood, taken after recovery from COVID-19. Receptors originate from a human donor who had recovered from COVID-19. CDR3s include the opening cysteine and the closing phenylalanine or tryptophan. D genes are given only for firm matches. Some rows mark clone size as missing; the rest say once, few, many or name a class of expanded clone.

CDR3 protein,CDR3 DNA,clone size,D gene,J gene,V gene,CDR3 length
CASSQEYGGPYEQYF,TGTGCCAGCAGCCAAGAATACGGGGGCCCCTACGAGCAGTACTTC,NA,NA,TRBJ2-7,TRBV4-2,15
CASSKEVFYKQYF,TGCGCCAGCAGCAAAGAGGTTTTCTACAAGCAGTACTTC,NA,NA,TRBJ2-7,TRBV4-3,13
CASSPDRGTKAFF,TGTGCCAGCAGCCCTGACAGGGGAACAAAAGCTTTCTTT,NA,TRBD1,TRBJ1-1,TRBV12-3/TRBV12-4,13
CASTRTGLANTGELFF,TGTGCCAGCACCCGGACAGGCCTCGCGAACACCGGGGAGCTGTTTTTT,few,TRBD1,TRBJ2-2,TRBV7-9,16
CASSSRPRLAGGLMGLETQYF,TGCGCCAGCAGCTCGAGGCCCCGACTAGCGGGGGGGCTAATGGGGTTAGAGACCCAGTACTTC,NA,TRBD2,TRBJ2-5,TRBV5-1,21
CASSEQVYGELFF,TGCGCCAGCAGTGAGCAGGTTTACGGGGAGCTGTTTTTT,few,NA,TRBJ2-2,TRBV10-1,13
CASMDTVDTQYF,TGTGCCAGCATGGATACGGTGGATACGCAGTATTTT,NA,NA,TRBJ2-3,TRBV2,12
CASSEVQSSYEQYF,TGTGCCAGCAGTGAAGTGCAGTCGTCCTACGAGCAGTACTTC,NA,NA,TRBJ2-7,TRBV2,14
CASSESHRGNEQYF,TGCGCCAGCAGTGAGTCTCACAGGGGAAACGAGCAGTACTTC,few,TRBD1,TRBJ2-7,TRBV10-1,14
CASLSRTGLSTEAFF,TGTGCCAGCCTGTCTCGTACAGGGCTCAGCACTGAAGCTTTCTTT,NA,NA,TRBJ1-1,TRBV6-5,15
CASRSGANVLTF,TGTGCCAGCAGGTCTGGGGCCAACGTCCTGACTTTC,NA,NA,TRBJ2-6,TRBV6-5,12
CASSATSGLPSSTDTQYF,TGTGCCAGCAGCGCGACTAGCGGCCTTCCATCTAGCACAGATACGCAGTATTTT,NA,TRBD2,TRBJ2-3,TRBV9,18
CASSVKTGIRAAEAFF,TGTGCCAGCTCAGTCAAGACAGGGATCAGGGCCGCTGAAGCTTTCTTT,NA,TRBD1,TRBJ1-1,TRBV18,16
CASSLSGTGHTYEQYF,TGTGCCAGCAGTTTATCGGGGACAGGCCACACCTACGAGCAGTACTTC,NA,TRBD1,TRBJ2-7,TRBV27,16
CASSVQGVGNQPQHF,TGTGCCAGCAGTGTACAGGGGGTAGGGAATCAGCCCCAGCATTTT,few,TRBD1,TRBJ1-5,TRBV2,15
CASSFMGGSWDTQYF,TGTGCCAGCAGTTTTATGGGGGGGAGTTGGGATACGCAGTATTTT,NA,TRBD2,TRBJ2-3,TRBV27,15
CASSFRQGAGDTEAFF,TGTGCCAGCAGTTTCCGACAGGGGGCGGGCGACACTGAAGCTTTCTTT,NA,TRBD1,TRBJ1-1,TRBV28,16
CASSTGQGLGGTEAFF,TGTGCCAGCAGCACCGGACAGGGTTTGGGGGGCACTGAAGCTTTCTTT,once,TRBD1,TRBJ1-1,TRBV7-2,16
CASSLFADSTNQPQHF,TGTGCCAGCAGTTTATTCGCGGACAGTACAAATCAGCCCCAGCATTTT,NA,NA,TRBJ1-5,TRBV28,16
CASSYSIGTDYEQYF,TGTGCCAGCAGTTACTCGATAGGGACCGACTACGAGCAGTACTTC,NA,NA,TRBJ2-7,TRBV6-5,15
CASSSGTAARRHEQYF,TGTGCCAGCAGTTCGGGAACAGCGGCTCGCCGACACGAGCAGTACTTC,NA,NA,TRBJ2-7,TRBV6-2/TRBV6-3,16
CASSYRGAEFF,TGTGCCAGCAGTTACAGGGGGGCGGAGTTCTTC,NA,NA,TRBJ2-1,TRBV6-5,11
CASSLAKAGDKNIQYF,TGTGCCAGCAGCTTAGCGAAAGCGGGGGATAAAAACATTCAGTACTTC,NA,TRBD2,TRBJ2-4,TRBV7-2,16
CASSLEGRGFNQPQHF,TGTGCCAGCAGCTTAGAGGGTAGGGGATTCAATCAGCCCCAGCATTTT,NA,NA,TRBJ1-5,TRBV7-2,16
CASSLSHSSGYTF,TGTGCCAGCAGTTTATCCCATAGTTCTGGCTACACCTTC,NA,NA,TRBJ1-2,TRBV27,13
CASSEMTSGGGKQFF,TGTGCCAGCAGTGAAATGACTAGCGGGGGAGGTAAGCAGTTCTTC,NA,TRBD2,TRBJ2-1,TRBV2,15
CASSQVTGNPSGNTIYF,TGTGCCAGCAGCCAAGTTACAGGCAACCCCTCTGGAAACACCATATATTTT,once,NA,TRBJ1-3,TRBV4-2,17
CASSPWNAGELFF,TGTGCCAGCAGTCCATGGAACGCCGGGGAGCTGTTTTTT,NA,NA,TRBJ2-2,TRBV27,13
CASQLRLAGPSTDTQYF,TGTGCCAGCCAGCTTAGACTAGCGGGTCCTAGCACAGATACGCAGTATTTT,NA,TRBD2,TRBJ2-3,TRBV11-2,17
CASKAGGTEAFF,TGTGCCAGTAAGGCAGGGGGTACTGAAGCTTTCTTT,NA,TRBD1,TRBJ1-1,TRBV19,12
CASSFADRGYGYTF,TGTGCCAGCAGTTTCGCGGACAGGGGCTATGGCTACACCTTC,NA,TRBD1,TRBJ1-2,TRBV27,14
CAITQGLAGVGDEQFF,TGTGCCATCACCCAAGGACTAGCGGGGGTAGGTGATGAGCAGTTCTTC,NA,TRBD2,TRBJ2-1,TRBV10-3,16
CASSQEVGGGSYGYTF,TGTGCCAGCAGCCAAGAGGTGGGGGGCGGTAGCTATGGCTACACCTTC,NA,NA,TRBJ1-2,TRBV3-1/TRBV3-2,16
CASSLDGVSTDTQYF,TGTGCCAGCAGCTTGGACGGGGTTAGCACAGATACGCAGTATTTT,NA,NA,TRBJ2-3,TRBV5-5,15
CTSSQDPPGWNRALDYGYTF,TGCACCAGCAGCCAAGATCCCCCAGGATGGAACCGAGCTCTTGACTATGGCTACACCTTC,once,NA,TRBJ1-2,TRBV1,20
CASSLGDREYYGYTF,TGTGCCAGCAGCCTGGGGGACAGGGAGTATTATGGCTACACCTTC,NA,TRBD1,TRBJ1-2,TRBV13,15
CASSLRGYGYTF,TGTGCCAGTAGTTTGAGGGGGTATGGCTACACCTTC,once,NA,TRBJ1-2,TRBV19,12
CAITDRAQNSGANVLTF,TGTGCCATCACCGACAGGGCCCAGAACTCTGGGGCCAACGTCCTGACTTTC,NA,TRBD1,TRBJ2-6,TRBV10-3,17
CATSRGQRAGELFF,TGTGCCACCAGCAGAGGACAGCGAGCCGGGGAGCTGTTTTTT,NA,NA,TRBJ2-2,TRBV15,14
CASSWGSGTHNEKLFF,TGTGCCAGCAGCTGGGGGAGCGGGACGCATAATGAAAAACTGTTTTTT,NA,NA,TRBJ1-4,TRBV7-9,16
CASSPSSPGTTNEKLFF,TGCGCCAGCAGCCCATCGTCTCCAGGGACAACTAATGAAAAACTGTTTTTT,NA,NA,TRBJ1-4,TRBV4-1,17
CASSAALGQYQETQYF,TGTGCCAGCAGCGCAGCCCTGGGACAGTACCAAGAGACCCAGTACTTC,NA,TRBD1,TRBJ2-5,TRBV11-1,16
CASSPADSNQPQHF,TGTGCCAGCAGCCCCGCAGATAGCAATCAGCCCCAGCATTTT,few,NA,TRBJ1-5,TRBV3-1/TRBV3-2,14
CASSRSGNTIYF,TGTGCCAGCAGCCGTTCTGGAAACACCATATATTTT,NA,NA,TRBJ1-3,TRBV21-1,12
CATSGGTDTQYF,TGTGCTACTAGCGGGGGCACAGATACGCAGTATTTT,NA,TRBD2,TRBJ2-3,TRBV6-5,12
CASSPGRTPLEQYF,TGTGCCAGCTCACCAGGAAGGACACCCCTGGAGCAGTACTTC,NA,NA,TRBJ2-7,TRBV18,14
CASSLGRGYTF,TGTGCCAGCAGTTTAGGACGCGGCTACACCTTC,once,NA,TRBJ1-2,TRBV12-3/TRBV12-4,11
CASSSTSGGAYEQYF,TGTGCCAGCAGCTCGACTAGCGGGGGGGCCTACGAGCAGTACTTC,NA,TRBD2,TRBJ2-7,TRBV7-2,15
CASSPGQGGLNSNQPQHF,TGTGCCAGCAGCCCCGGGCAGGGAGGCTTAAACAGCAATCAGCCCCAGCATTTT,NA,NA,TRBJ1-5,TRBV7-8,18
CASSLVQEYNEQFF,TGTGCCAGCAGCTTGGTCCAGGAATACAATGAGCAGTTCTTC,NA,NA,TRBJ2-1,TRBV5-4,14
CASTPTGSEQNIQYF,TGCGCCAGCACCCCGACAGGGAGTGAGCAAAACATTCAGTACTTC,NA,TRBD1,TRBJ2-4,TRBV5-1,15
CATSRDPRRSGTNTEAFF,TGTGCCACCAGCAGAGACCCTCGCCGTTCAGGGACGAACACTGAAGCTTTCTTT,NA,NA,TRBJ1-1,TRBV15,18
CASSLRGAYNEQFF,TGTGCCAGCAGCTTGAGGGGGGCCTACAATGAGCAGTTCTTC,NA,NA,TRBJ2-1,TRBV7-2,14
CASSAQGQGNYEQYF,TGTGCCAGTAGTGCCCAGGGACAGGGGAACTACGAGCAGTACTTC,NA,TRBD1,TRBJ2-7,TRBV19,15
CASSQFDQNTQYF,TGTGCCAGCTCACAATTTGACCAAAATACGCAGTATTTT,NA,NA,TRBJ2-3,TRBV18,13